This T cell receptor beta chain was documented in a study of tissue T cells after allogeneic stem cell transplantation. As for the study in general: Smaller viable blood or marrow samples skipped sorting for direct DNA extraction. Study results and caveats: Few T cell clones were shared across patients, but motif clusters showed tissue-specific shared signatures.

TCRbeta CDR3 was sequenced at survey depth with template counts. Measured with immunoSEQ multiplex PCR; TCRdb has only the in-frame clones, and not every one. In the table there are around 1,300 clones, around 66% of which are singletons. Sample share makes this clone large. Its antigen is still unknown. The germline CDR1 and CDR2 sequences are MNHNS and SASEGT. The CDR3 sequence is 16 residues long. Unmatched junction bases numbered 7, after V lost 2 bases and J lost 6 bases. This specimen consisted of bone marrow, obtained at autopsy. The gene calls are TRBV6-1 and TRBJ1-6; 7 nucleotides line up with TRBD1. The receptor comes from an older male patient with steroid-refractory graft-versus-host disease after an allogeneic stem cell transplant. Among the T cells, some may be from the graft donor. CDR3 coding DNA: TGTGCCAGCAGTGAACATGACAGGGCCGCTAATTCACCCCTCCACTTT. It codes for CASSEHDRAANSPLHF.